The 10 T cell receptor beta chains below all came from one sample that was sequenced in a study of cytomegalovirus exposure and HLA in healthy donors. Amplification used 60 Vbeta primers and 13 Jbeta primers. The protocol was immunoSEQ multiplex PCR, while the TCRdb copy is restricted to in-frame clones and leaves out a portion. The sample totals 45,000 or so clones. The sequencing input was PBMCs. The origin of the receptors is a male donor in good health and CMV-seronegative.

This rearrangement joins TRBV28 to TRBJ2-6, with D maybe TRBD1 (6 bases). The CDR3 is 16 amino acids. Germline V gives CDR1 MDHEN, CDR2 SYDVKM. V dropped 5 bases and J dropped 1 base, with 12 bases sitting between them. The CDR3 spells CASSQGQRSGANVLTF. The CDR3 nucleotides read TGTGCCAGCAGTCAAGGACAGCGGTCTGGGGCCAACGTCCTGACTTTC.

J is TRBJ2-7 and V is TRBV6-5, with D perhaps matching TRBD1 (6 bases). Germline CDR1 and CDR2: MNHEY and SVGAGI. The ends were cut back, 2 bases at V and 2 bases at J, with 13 bases in the middle. The CDR3 is 15 residues long. CDR3 nucleotide sequence: TGTGCCAGCAGTTACGACTGGGGGCCTCCCTACGAGCAGTACTTC. Protein: CASSYDWGPPYEQYF.

The chain couples TRBV6-5 to TRBJ2-4; D may be TRBD2 (6 bases). This CDR3 is built from 13 residues. Per germline, CDR1 MNHEY and CDR2 SVGAGI. The germline V and J ends were trimmed by 0 bases and 9 bases, with 9 bases remaining between them. CDR3 DNA sequence: TGTGCCAGCAGTTACTCGGGGGGTGGCATTCAGTACTTC. Translating gives CASSYSGGGIQYF.

Turning to this clone: The junction and the germline gene differ at one end; a read error may be behind it. The V gene is TRBV30, the J gene TRBJ1-2; 12 bases agree with TRBD1. Germline V gene sequence: CDR1 GTSNPN, CDR2 SVGIG (reference sequence). This CDR3 is 12 amino acids long. In DNA, the CDR3 is TGTGCCTGGAGAGGGACAGGGGGCGATGCCCACTTC. Translation: CAWRGTGGDAHF.

J is TRBJ2-2 and V is TRBV19, with 7 bases aligning to TRBD1. Losses at the gene ends were 6 bases for V and 4 bases for J; bases not matched to a gene: 8. The CDR3 loop spans 15 amino acids. Germline loops: CDR1 LNHDA, CDR2 SQIVND (reference sequence). In DNA form, the CDR3 reads TGTGCCAGTAGGCATGAGGGGGCGACCACCGGGGAGCTGTTTTTT. Translated, it gives CASRHEGATTGELFF. Based on the CDR3 plus reference TRBV19 and TRBJ2-2, the full variable domain is DGGITQSPKYLFRKEGQNVTLSCEQNLNHDAMYWYRQDPGQGLRLIYYSQIVNDFQKGDIAEGYSVSREKKESFPLTVTSAQKNPTAFYLCASRHEGATTGELFFGEGSRLTVL.

V usage is TRBV9 and J usage is TRBJ1-5; 10 bases agree with TRBD1. The V and J ends lost 0 bases and 5 bases, in that order; junction bases with no gene match: 2. There are 15 residues in the CDR3. The V gene's germline CDR1 is SGDLS and CDR2 YYNGEE. The chain's CDR3 is CASSVGGTGDQPQHF. The CDR3 bases are TGTGCCAGCAGCGTAGGGGGGACAGGGGATCAGCCCCAGCATTTT.

The chain is built from TRBV7-2 and TRBJ2-7; unclear D gene. Germline lookup yields CDR1 SGHTA and CDR2 FQGNSA. The CDR3 covers 13 residues. V was shortened by 2 bases and J by 3 bases, with 8 bases between the two germline ends. The CDR3 is CASSLQRNYEQYF. The DNA for the CDR3 is TGTGCCAGCAGCTTACAGAGGAACTACGAGCAGTACTTC.

The rearrangement uses TRBV30 and TRBJ1-1, with D hard to call. V was cut by 0 bases and J by 4 bases, with 6 bases left in between. The CDR3 covers 12 residues. From germline, CDR1 is GTSNPN and CDR2 SVGIG (reference sequence). The CDR3 reads CAWSVTGTEAFF. The CDR3 DNA reads TGTGCCTGGAGTGTAACGGGCACTGAAGCTTTCTTT.

This sequence joins TRBV6-5 and TRBJ1-1, with D perhaps matching TRBD1 (6 bases). The germline CDR1 and CDR2 sequences are MNHEY and SVGAGI. The CDR3 has 13 residues. Deletions cut 10 bases from V and 3 bases from J, with 15 bases between. CDR3 protein: CATTGQRHTEAFF. CDR3 in DNA: TGTGCCACGACTGGACAGCGGCACACTGAAGCTTTCTTT.

The chain uses TRBV7-3 and TRBJ1-2, with TRBD1 matching over 8 bases. Germline-derived CDR1 and CDR2 are SGHTA and FQGTGA. CDR3 length: 14 residues. Trimming took 5 bases from V and 4 from J; bases not matched to a gene: 6. CDR3 loop: CASSPGGTGYGYTF. The CDR3 DNA is TGTGCCAGCAGCCCAGGGGGCACTGGCTATGGCTACACCTTC. The whole variable domain, remainder taken from reference TRBV7-3 and TRBJ1-2, is GAGVSQTPSNKVTEKGKYVELRCDPISGHTALYWYRQSLGQGPEFLIYFQGTGAADDSGLPNDRFFAVRPEGSVSTLKIQRTERGDSAVYLCASSPGGTGYGYTFGSGTRLTVV.